The 3 T cell receptor beta chains below were found in one sample sequenced in a study of T cells after yellow fever vaccination. TCRdb analysed the 5' RACE reads with MiXCR anew, one entry per CDR3 protein. The sample shows around 340,000 distinct CDR3 sequences, 8.5% to 9% of them seen only once. The source material was PBMCs, sampled on the day of the first yellow fever vaccination. Receptor source: a man in his late teens or twenties who received the YFV17D yellow fever vaccine.

The rearrangement uses TRBV29-1 and TRBJ1-2; the match to TRBD1 covers 8 bases. Unmatched junction bases numbered 2, after V lost 3 bases and J lost 5 bases. Germline V gives CDR1 SQVTM, CDR2 ANQGSEA. CDR3 size: 12 residues. CDR3 amino acids: CSVDRGHYGYTF. The CDR3 coding sequence is TGCAGCGTTGACAGGGGGCATTATGGCTACACCTTC.

V gene TRBV4-1 combines with J gene TRBJ1-4, with D perhaps matching TRBD1 (5 bases). The germline CDR1 and CDR2 sequences are MGHRA and YSYEKL. V shed 7 bases and J shed 2 bases, with 11 bases lying between them. The length of the CDR3 is 14 residues. The CDR3, as DNA: TGCGCCAGCACCCCAGGGAGTACTAATGAAAAACTGTTTTTT. This encodes CASTPGSTNEKLFF.

The rearrangement uses TRBV5-6 and TRBJ2-2; D not resolved. CDR3 length: 13 residues. Trimming took off 3 bases at V and 2 bases at J, with 5 bases between the two ends. Germline V gene sequence: CDR1 SGHDT, CDR2 YYEEEE. Here the CDR3 reads CASSSHNTGELFF. CDR3 bases: TGTGCCAGCAGCTCCCATAACACCGGGGAGCTGTTTTTT. Full variable domain (missing parts from reference TRBV5-6 and TRBJ2-2): DAGVTQSPTHLIKTRGQQVTLRCSPKSGHDTVSWYQQALGQGPQFIFQYYEEEERQRGNFPDRFSGHQFPNYSSELNVNALLLGDSALYLCASSSHNTGELFFGEGSRLTVL.